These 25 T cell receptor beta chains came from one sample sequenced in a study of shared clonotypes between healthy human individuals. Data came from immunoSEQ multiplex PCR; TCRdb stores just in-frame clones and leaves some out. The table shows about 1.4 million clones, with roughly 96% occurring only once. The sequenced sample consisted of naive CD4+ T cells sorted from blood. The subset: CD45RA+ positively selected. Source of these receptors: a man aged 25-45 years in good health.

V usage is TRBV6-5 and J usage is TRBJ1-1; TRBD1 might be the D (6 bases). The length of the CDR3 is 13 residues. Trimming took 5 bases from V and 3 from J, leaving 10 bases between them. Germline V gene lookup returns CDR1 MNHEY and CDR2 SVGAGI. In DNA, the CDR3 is TGTGCCAGCAGTGACCCAGGGGACACTGAAGCTTTCTTT. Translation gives CASSDPGDTEAFF.

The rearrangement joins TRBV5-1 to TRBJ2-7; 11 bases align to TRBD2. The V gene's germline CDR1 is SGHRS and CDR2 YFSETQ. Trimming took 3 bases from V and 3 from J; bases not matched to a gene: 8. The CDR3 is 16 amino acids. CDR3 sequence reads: CASSSLAGGLIYEQYF. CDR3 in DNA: TGCGCCAGCAGCTCGCTAGCGGGAGGTTTAATCTACGAGCAGTACTTC.

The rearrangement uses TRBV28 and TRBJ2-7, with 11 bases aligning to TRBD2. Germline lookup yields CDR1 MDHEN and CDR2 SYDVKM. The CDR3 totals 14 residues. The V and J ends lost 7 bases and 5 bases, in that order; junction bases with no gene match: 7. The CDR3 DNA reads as TGTGCCAGCACTGCTAGCGGGAGGATCCACGAGCAGTACTTC. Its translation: CASTASGRIHEQYF. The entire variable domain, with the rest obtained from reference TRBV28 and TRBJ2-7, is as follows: DVKVTQSSRYLVKRTGEKVFLECVQDMDHENMFWYRQDPGLGLRLIYFSYDVKMKEKGDIPEGYSVSREKKERFSLILESASTNQTSMYLCASTASGRIHEQYFGPGTRLTVT.

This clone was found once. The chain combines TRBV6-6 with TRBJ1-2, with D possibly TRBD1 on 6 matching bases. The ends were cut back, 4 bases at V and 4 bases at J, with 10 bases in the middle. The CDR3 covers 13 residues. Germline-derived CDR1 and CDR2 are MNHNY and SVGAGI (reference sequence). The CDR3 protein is CASSWTDGYGYTF. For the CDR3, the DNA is TGTGCCAGCAGTTGGACAGACGGCTATGGCTACACCTTC.

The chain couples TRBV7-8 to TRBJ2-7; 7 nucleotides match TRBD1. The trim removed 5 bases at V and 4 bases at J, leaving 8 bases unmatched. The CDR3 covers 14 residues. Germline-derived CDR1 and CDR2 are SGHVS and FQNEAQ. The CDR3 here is CASSPERDSYEQYF. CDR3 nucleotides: TGTGCCAGCAGCCCCGAAAGGGACAGTTACGAGCAGTACTTC.

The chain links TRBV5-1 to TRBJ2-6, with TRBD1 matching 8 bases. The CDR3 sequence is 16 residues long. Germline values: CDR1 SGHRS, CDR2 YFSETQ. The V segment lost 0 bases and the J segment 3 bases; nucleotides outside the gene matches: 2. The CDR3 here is CASSLGQGNGANVLTF. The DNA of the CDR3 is TGCGCCAGCAGCTTGGGACAGGGGAATGGGGCCAACGTCCTGACTTTC.

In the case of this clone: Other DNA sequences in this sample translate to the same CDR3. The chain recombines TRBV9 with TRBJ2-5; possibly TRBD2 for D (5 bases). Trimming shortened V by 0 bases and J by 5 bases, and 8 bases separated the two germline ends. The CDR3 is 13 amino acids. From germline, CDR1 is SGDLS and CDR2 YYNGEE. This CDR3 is CASSVGGKETQYF. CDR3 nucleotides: TGTGCCAGCAGCGTAGGAGGGAAGGAGACCCAGTACTTC.

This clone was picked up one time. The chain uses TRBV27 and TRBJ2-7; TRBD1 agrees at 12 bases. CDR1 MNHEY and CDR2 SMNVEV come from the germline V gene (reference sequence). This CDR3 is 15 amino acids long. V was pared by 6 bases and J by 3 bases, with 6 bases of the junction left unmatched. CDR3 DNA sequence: TGTGCCAGCAGCCTCCGGGACAGGGGGCTCTACGAGCAGTACTTC. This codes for CASSLRDRGLYEQYF.

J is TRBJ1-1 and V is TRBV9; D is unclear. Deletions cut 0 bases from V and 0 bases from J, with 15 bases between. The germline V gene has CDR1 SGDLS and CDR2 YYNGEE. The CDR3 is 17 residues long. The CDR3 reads CASSVVTLPFMNTEAFF. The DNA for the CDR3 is TGTGCCAGCAGCGTAGTAACACTTCCTTTCATGAACACTGAAGCTTTCTTT. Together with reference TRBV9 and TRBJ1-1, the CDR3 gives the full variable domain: DSGVTQTPKHLITATGQRVTLRCSPRSGDLSVYWYQQSLDQGLQFLIQYYNGEERAKGNILERFSAQQFPDLHSELNLSSLELGDSALYFCASSVVTLPFMNTEAFFGQGTRLTVV.

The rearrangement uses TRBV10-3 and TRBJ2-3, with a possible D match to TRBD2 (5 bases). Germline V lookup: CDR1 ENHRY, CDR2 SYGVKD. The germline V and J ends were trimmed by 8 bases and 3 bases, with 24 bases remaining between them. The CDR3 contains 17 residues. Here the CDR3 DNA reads TGTGCCATCTCCTCCGGGCTAGCCGTTATTGGGACAGATACGCAGTATTTT. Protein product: CAISSGLAVIGTDTQYF.

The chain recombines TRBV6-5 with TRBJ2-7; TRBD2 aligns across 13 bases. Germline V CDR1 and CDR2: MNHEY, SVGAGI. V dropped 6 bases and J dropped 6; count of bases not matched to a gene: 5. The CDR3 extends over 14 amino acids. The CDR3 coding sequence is TGTGCCAGCAGGGTAACTAGCGGGAGGGGCGAGCAGTACTTC. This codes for CASRVTSGRGEQYF.

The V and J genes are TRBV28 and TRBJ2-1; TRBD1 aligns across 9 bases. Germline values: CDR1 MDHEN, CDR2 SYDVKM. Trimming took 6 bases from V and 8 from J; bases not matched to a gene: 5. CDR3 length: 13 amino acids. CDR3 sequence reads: CASRRTGGYEQFF. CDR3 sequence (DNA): TGTGCCAGCAGACGTACAGGGGGCTATGAGCAGTTCTTC.

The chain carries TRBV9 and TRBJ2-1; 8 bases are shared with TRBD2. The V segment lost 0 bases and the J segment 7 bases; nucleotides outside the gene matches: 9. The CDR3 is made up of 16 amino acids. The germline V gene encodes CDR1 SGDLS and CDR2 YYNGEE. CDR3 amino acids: CASSVAPTSDPNEQFF. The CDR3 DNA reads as TGTGCCAGCAGCGTAGCTCCGACTAGCGATCCTAATGAGCAGTTCTTC.

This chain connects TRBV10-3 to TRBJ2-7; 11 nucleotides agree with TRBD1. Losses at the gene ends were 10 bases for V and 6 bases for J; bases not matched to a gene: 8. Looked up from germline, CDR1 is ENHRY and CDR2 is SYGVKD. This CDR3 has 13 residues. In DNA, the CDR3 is TGTGCCACCGGGGACAGGGGGTTTATCGAGCAGTACTTC. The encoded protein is CATGDRGFIEQYF.

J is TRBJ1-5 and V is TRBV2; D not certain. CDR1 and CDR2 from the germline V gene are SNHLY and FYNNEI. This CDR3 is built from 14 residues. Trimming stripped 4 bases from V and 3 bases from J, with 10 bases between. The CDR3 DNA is TGTGCCAGCAGTGCGGCAGGTACCAATCAGCCCCAGCATTTT. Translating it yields CASSAAGTNQPQHF.

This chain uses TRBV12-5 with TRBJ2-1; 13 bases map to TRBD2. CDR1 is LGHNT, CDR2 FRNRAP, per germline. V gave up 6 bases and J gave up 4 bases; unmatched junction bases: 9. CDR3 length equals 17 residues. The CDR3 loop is CASGTGLAGYSYNEQFF. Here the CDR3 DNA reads TGTGCTAGTGGGACGGGACTAGCGGGGTACTCTTACAATGAGCAGTTCTTC.

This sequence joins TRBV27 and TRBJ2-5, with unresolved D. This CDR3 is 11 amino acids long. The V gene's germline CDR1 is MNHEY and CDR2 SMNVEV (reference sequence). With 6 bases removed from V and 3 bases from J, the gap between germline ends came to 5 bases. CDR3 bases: TGTGCCAGCAGGGAAAAAGAGACCCAGTACTTC. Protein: CASREKETQYF.

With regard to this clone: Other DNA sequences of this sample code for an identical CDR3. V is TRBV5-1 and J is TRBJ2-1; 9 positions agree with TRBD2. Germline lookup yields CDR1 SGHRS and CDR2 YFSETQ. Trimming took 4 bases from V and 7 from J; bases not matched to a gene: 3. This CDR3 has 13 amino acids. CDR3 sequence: CASSTGLANEQFF. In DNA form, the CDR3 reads TGCGCCAGCAGCACCGGACTAGCGAATGAGCAGTTCTTC.

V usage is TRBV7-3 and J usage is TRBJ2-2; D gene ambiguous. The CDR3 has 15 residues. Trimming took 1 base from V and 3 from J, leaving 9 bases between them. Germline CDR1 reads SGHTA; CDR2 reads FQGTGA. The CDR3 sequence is CASSLSSTYTGELFF. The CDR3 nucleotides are TGTGCCAGCAGCTTAAGTAGCACCTACACCGGGGAGCTGTTTTTT.

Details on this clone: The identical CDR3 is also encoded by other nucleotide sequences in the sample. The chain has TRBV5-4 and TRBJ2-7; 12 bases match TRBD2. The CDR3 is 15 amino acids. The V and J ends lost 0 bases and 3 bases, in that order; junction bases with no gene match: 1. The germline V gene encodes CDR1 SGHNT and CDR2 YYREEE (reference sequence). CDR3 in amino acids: CASSLGLAGDYEQYF. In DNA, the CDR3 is TGTGCCAGCAGCTTGGGACTAGCGGGAGACTACGAGCAGTACTTC. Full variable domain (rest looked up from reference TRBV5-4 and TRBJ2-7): ETGVTQSPTHLIKTRGQQVTLRCSSQSGHNTVSWYQQALGQGPQFIFQYYREEENGRGNFPPRFSGLQFPNYSSELNVNALELDDSALYLCASSLGLAGDYEQYFGPGTRLTVT.

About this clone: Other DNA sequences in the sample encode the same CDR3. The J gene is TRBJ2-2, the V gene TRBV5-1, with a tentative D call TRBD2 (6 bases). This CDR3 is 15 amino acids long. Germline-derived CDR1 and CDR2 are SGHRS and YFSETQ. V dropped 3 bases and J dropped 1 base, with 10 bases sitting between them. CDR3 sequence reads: CASSSEGGNTGELFF. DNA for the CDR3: TGCGCCAGCAGCTCGGAGGGTGGGAACACCGGGGAGCTGTTTTTT.

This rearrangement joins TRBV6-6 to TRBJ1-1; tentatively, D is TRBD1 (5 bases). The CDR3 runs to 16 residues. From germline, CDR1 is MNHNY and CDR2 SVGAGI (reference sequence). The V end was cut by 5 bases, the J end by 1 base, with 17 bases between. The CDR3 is CASSITGTVRNTEAFF. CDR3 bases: TGTGCCAGCAGTATAACCGGGACGGTGAGGAACACTGAAGCTTTCTTT.

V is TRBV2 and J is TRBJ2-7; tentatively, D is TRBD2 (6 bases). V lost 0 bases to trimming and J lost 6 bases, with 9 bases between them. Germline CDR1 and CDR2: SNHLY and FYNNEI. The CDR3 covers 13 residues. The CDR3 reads CASSEAQGGEQYF. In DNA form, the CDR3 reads TGTGCCAGCAGTGAAGCCCAGGGAGGCGAGCAGTACTTC. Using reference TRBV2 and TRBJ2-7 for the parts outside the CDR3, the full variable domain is EPEVTQTPSHQVTQMGQEVILRCVPISNHLYFYWYRQILGQKVEFLVSFYNNEISEKSEIFDDQFSVERPDGSNFTLKIRSTKLEDSAMYFCASSEAQGGEQYFGPGTRLTVT.

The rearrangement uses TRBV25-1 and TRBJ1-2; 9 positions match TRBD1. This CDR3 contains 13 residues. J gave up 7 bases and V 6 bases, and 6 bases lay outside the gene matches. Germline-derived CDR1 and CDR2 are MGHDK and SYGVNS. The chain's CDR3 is CASRFTGGGGYTF. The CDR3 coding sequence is TGTGCCAGCAGATTTACAGGGGGCGGTGGCTACACCTTC.

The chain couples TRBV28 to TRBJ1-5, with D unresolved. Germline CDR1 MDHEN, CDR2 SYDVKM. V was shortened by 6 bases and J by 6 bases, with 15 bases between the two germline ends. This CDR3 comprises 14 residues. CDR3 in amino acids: CASSPFVPGQPQHF. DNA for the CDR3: TGTGCCAGCAGCCCTTTTGTCCCTGGTCAGCCCCAGCATTTT.